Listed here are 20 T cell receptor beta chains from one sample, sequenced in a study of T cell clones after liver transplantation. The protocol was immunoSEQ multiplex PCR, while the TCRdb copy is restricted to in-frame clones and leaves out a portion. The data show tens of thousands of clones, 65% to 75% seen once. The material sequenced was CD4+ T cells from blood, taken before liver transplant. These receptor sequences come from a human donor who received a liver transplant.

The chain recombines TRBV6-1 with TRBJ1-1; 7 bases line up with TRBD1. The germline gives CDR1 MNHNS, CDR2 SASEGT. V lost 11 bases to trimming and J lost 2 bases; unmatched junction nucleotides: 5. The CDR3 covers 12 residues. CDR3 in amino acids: CAAQGDNTEAFF. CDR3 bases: TGTGCCGCCCAGGGGGACAACACTGAAGCTTTCTTT.

CDR3 residues: CASSRNFGQTYEQYF. DNA for the CDR3: TGCGCCAGCAGCCGAAACTTTGGACAGACCTACGAGCAGTACTTC. V gene TRBV5-1 combines with J gene TRBJ2-7; weak D call: TRBD1 (6 bases). Trimming took off 4 bases at V and 2 bases at J, with 16 bases between the two ends. There are 15 residues in the CDR3. CDR1 SGHRS and CDR2 YFSETQ come from the germline V gene.

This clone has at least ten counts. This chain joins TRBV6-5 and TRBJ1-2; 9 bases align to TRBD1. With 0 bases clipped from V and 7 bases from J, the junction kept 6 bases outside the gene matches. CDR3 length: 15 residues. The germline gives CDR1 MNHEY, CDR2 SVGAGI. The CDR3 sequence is CASSYSGTGWVGYTF. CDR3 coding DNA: TGTGCCAGCAGTTACTCCGGGACAGGGTGGGTTGGCTACACCTTC.

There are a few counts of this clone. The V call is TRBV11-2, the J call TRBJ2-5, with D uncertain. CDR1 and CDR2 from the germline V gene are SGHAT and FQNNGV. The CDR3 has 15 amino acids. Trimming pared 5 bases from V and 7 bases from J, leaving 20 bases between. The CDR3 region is CASSQNSGVRGTQYF. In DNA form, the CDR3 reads TGTGCCAGCAGCCAAAATAGTGGAGTTCGAGGGACCCAGTACTTC.

CDR3 amino acids: CASSPTGTGHQPQHF. The CDR3 DNA follows: TGTGCCAGCAGCCCCACAGGGACAGGGCACCAGCCCCAGCATTTT. The chain carries TRBV7-9 and TRBJ1-5; TRBD1 matches 9 bases. This CDR3 comprises 15 residues. V trimming: 5 bases; J trimming: 7 bases; junction bases outside the gene matches: 9. CDR1 and CDR2 from the germline V gene are SEHNR and FQNEAQ (reference sequence).

CDR3 in DNA: TGTGCCAGCAGTTTCATAAGCGGCTATGGCTACACCTTC. It yields the protein CASSFISGYGYTF. The gene calls are TRBV27 and TRBJ1-2; D is unclear. Per germline, CDR1 MNHEY and CDR2 SMNVEV (reference sequence). V dropped 3 bases and J dropped 4 bases, with 9 bases sitting between them. This CDR3 is 13 amino acids long.

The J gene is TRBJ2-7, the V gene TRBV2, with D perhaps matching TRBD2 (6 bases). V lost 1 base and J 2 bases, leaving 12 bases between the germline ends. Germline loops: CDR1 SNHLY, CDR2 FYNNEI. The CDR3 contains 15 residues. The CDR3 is CASSEGQGGPYEQYF. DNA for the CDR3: TGTGCCAGCAGTGAAGGTCAGGGAGGTCCCTACGAGCAGTACTTC.

The CDR3, as DNA: TGTGCCAGCAGCTTAGATGCGAGGTACAATGAGCAGTTCTTC. Its translation is CASSLDARYNEQFF. V is TRBV11-3 and J is TRBJ2-1; D gene uncertain. The CDR3 spans 14 residues. Trimming took 0 bases from V and 4 from J, leaving 7 bases between them. Germline V gene sequence: CDR1 SGHNT, CDR2 YENEEA.

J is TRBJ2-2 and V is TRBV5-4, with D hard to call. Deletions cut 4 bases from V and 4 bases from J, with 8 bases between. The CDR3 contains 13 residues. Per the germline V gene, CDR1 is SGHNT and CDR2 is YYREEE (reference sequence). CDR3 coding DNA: TGTGCCAGCAGCCCGAGGAGCACCGGGGAGCTGTTTTTT. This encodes CASSPRSTGELFF.

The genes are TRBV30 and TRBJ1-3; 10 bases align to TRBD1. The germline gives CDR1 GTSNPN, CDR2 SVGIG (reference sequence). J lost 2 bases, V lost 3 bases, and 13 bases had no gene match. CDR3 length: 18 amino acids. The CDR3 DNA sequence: TGTGCCTGGAGGGGGGGGACAGGGGCCCATACTACTGGAAACACCATATATTTT. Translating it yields CAWRGGTGAHTTGNTIYF.

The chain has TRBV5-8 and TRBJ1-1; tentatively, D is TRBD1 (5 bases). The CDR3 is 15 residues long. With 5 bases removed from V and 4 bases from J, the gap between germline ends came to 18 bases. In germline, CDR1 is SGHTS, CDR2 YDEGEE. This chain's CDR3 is CASRPSGGVGTEAFF. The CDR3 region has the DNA TGTGCCAGCAGACCTAGTGGGGGGGTGGGCACTGAAGCTTTCTTT.

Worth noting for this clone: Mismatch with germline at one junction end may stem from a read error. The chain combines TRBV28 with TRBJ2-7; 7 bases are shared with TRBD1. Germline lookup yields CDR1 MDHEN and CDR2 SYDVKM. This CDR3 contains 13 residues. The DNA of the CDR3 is TGTGCCAGCTGGACCCATCGGGACAGAAGTCCTATTTTC. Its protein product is CASWTHRDRSPIF. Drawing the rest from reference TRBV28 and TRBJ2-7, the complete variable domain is DVKVTQSSRYLVKRTGEKVFLECVQDMDHENMFWYRQDPGLGLRLIYFSYDVKMKEKGDIPEGYSVSREKKERFSLILESASTNQTSMYLCASWTHRDRSPIFGPGTRLTVT.

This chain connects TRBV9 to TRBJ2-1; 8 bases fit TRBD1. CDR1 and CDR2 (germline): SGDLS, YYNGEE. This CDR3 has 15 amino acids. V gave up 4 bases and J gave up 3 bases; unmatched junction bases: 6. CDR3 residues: CASSRQGTGYNEQFF. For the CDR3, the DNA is TGTGCCAGCAGCCGACAGGGGACTGGCTACAATGAGCAGTTCTTC.

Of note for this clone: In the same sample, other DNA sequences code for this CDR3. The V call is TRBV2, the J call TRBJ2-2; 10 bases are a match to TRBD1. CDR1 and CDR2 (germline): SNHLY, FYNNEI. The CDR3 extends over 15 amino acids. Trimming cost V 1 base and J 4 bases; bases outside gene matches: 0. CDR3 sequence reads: CASSEGTGGTGELFF. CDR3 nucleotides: TGTGCCAGCAGTGAAGGGACAGGGGGCACCGGGGAGCTGTTTTTT.

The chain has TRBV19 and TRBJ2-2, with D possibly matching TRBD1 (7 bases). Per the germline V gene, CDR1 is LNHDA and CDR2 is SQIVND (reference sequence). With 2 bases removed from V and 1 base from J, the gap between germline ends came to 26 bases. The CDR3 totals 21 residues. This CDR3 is CASSISRGEILWDLNTGELFF. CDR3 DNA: TGTGCCAGTAGTATAAGCAGGGGGGAAATCCTGTGGGATTTGAACACCGGGGAGCTGTTTTTT.

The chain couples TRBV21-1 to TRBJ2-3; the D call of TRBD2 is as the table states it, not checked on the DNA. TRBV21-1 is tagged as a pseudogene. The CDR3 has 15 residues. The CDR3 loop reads CASSKGSESTDTQYF. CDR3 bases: TGTGCCAGCAGCAAAGGGAGCGAGAGCACAGATACGCAGTATTTT.

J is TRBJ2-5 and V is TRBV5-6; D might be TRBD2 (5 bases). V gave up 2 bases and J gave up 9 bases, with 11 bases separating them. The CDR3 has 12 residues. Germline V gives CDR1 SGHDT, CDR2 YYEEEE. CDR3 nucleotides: TGTGCCAGCAGCTTATCGACCGGGGCCCAGTACTTC. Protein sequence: CASSLSTGAQYF.

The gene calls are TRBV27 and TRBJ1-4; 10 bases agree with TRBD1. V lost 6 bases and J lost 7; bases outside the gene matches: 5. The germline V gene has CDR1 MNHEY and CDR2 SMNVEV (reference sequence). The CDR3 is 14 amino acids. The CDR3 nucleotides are TGTGCCAGCAGCTGGACAGGGGGGGTTGAAAAACTGTTTTTT. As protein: CASSWTGGVEKLFF.

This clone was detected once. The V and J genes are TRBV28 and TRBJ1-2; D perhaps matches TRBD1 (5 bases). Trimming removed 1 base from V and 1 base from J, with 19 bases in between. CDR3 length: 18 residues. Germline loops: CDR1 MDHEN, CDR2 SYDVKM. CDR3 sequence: CASSLFWVTAQDNYGYTF. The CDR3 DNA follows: TGTGCCAGCAGTTTATTCTGGGTGACAGCCCAGGATAACTATGGCTACACCTTC.

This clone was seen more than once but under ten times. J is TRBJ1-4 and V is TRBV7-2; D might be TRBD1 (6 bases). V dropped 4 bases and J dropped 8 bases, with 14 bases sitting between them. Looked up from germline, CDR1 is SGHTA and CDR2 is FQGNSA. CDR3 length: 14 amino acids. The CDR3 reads CASSSGAVREKLFF. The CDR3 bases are TGTGCCAGCAGCTCAGGGGCAGTACGCGAAAAACTGTTTTTT. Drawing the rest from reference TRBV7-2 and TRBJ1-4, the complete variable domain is GAGVSQSPSNKVTEKGKDVELRCDPISGHTALYWYRQSLGQGLEFLIYFQGNSAPDKSGLPSDRFSAERTGGSVSTLTIQRTQQEDSAVYLCASSSGAVREKLFFGSGTQLSVL.